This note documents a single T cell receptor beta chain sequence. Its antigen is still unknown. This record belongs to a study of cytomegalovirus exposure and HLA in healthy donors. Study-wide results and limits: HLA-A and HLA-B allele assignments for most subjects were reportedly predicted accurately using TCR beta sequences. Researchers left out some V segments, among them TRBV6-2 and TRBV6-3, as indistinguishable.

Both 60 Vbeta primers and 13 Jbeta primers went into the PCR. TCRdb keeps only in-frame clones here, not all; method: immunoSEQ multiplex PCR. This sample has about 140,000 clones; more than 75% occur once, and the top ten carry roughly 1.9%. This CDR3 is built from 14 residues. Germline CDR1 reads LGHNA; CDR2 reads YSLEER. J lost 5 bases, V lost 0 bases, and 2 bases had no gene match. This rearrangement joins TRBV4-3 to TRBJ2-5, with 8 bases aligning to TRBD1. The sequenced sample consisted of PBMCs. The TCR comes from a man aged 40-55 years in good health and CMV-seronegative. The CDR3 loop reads CASSQDRGLETQYF. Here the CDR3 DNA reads TGCGCCAGCAGCCAAGACAGGGGGCTTGAGACCCAGTACTTC.